The 28 T cell receptor beta chains presented below share a single source sample, sequenced in a study of graft-versus-host responses after intestinal transplantation. Processing was applied to graft tissue in order to liberate intraepithelial and lamina propria lymphocytes. Assay used: immunoSEQ multiplex PCR; TCRdb lists only in-frame clones, some missing. The sample lists just under 65,000 clones; roughly nine tenths were seen once. The specimen was ileum tissue, collected less than 400 days after transplant. The receptors were gathered from a human patient who received an intestinal transplant, so some T cells may come from the graft donor.

The rearrangement uses TRBV30 and TRBJ2-1, with no clear D. Germline CDR1 is GTSNPN and CDR2 is SVGIG (reference sequence). The V end lost 8 bases, the J end lost 10 bases, and 6 bases lay between the germline ends. The CDR3 contains 8 residues. The CDR3 DNA sequence: TGTGCCGGTGGGGAGCAGTTCTTC. This gives the protein CAGGEQFF.

The chain joins TRBV10-3 to TRBJ1-3; D is ambiguous. This CDR3 is built from 15 residues. The V end was cut by 0 bases, the J end by 2 bases, with 8 bases between. Per germline, CDR1 ENHRY and CDR2 SYGVKD. The DNA of the CDR3 is TGTGCCATCAGTGAGTCCGGAGGGACTGGAAACACCATATATTTT. Translation gives CAISESGGTGNTIYF.

Only one count was recorded for this clone. At the DNA level, this CDR3 is encoded by other sequences in the same sample as well. The rearrangement links TRBV28 to TRBJ1-1; D might be TRBD1 (5 bases). Trimming took off 5 bases at V and 1 base at J, with 8 bases between the two ends. CDR3 size: 13 residues. CDR1 and CDR2 (germline): MDHEN, SYDVKM. CDR3 sequence (DNA): TGTGCCAGCAGTCTAACAGGGAACACTGAAGCTTTCTTT. Its translation is CASSLTGNTEAFF.

The J gene is TRBJ2-7, the V gene TRBV13; 7 nucleotides align to TRBD2. This CDR3 is 17 amino acids long. The V and J ends lost 4 bases and 0 bases, in that order; junction bases with no gene match: 12. The germline V gene encodes CDR1 PRHDT and CDR2 FYEKMQ (reference sequence). The CDR3 reads CASSSQGGAASSYEQYF. The CDR3 nucleotides read TGTGCCAGCAGCTCCCAGGGAGGGGCGGCAAGCTCCTACGAGCAGTACTTC.

The chain combines TRBV5-6 with TRBJ1-3; 8 bases fit TRBD1. J gave up 6 bases and V 3 bases, and 8 bases lay outside the gene matches. The CDR3 loop spans 15 amino acids. Germline V gives CDR1 SGHDT, CDR2 YYEEEE. CDR3 residues: CASSSWTGRSNTIYF. CDR3 bases: TGTGCCAGCAGCTCGTGGACAGGGCGCTCAAACACCATATATTTT.

There are a few counts of this clone. The chain recombines TRBV28 with TRBJ2-7; TRBD2 is a possible D gene (6 bases). Germline CDR1 reads MDHEN; CDR2 reads SYDVKM. V was trimmed by 5 bases and J by 0 bases, leaving 11 bases between them. The CDR3 consists of 14 residues. The CDR3, as DNA: TGTGCCAGCAGTGGGGCGGGATCCTCCTACGAGCAGTACTTC. Translating gives CASSGAGSSYEQYF.

The chain joins TRBV5-1 to TRBJ2-7; D call uncertain. The CDR3 is made up of 16 amino acids. CDR1 and CDR2 from the germline V gene are SGHRS and YFSETQ. V lost 0 bases and J 0 bases, leaving 13 bases between the germline ends. Here the CDR3 reads CASSLVVGPSSYEQYF. CDR3 DNA: TGCGCCAGCAGCTTGGTGGTGGGTCCGAGCTCCTACGAGCAGTACTTC.

This clone was counted only a few times. In nucleotides, the CDR3 is TGTGCCAGTGGGGTAAGCTCCTACAATGAGCAGTTCTTC. Amino acids: CASGVSSYNEQFF. V usage is TRBV19 and J usage is TRBJ2-1; D unresolved. Trimming left V 8 bases short and J 0 bases short, with 8 bases between. The CDR3 length is 13 residues. Germline values: CDR1 LNHDA, CDR2 SQIVND (reference sequence).

J is TRBJ1-2 and V is TRBV6-5, with TRBD1 as a possible D gene (6 bases). Germline assignment: CDR1 MNHEY and CDR2 SVGAGI. This CDR3 spans 14 amino acids. V lost 10 bases and J lost 4, with 19 bases in between. The CDR3 is CATRQDSFSYGYTF. In DNA, the CDR3 is TGTGCCACGCGTCAGGACAGTTTTAGCTATGGCTACACCTTC.

The gene calls are TRBV5-3 and TRBJ1-1; tentatively, D is TRBD1 (5 bases). Being an ORF, TRBV5-3 has a function that is uncertain. Trimming stripped 5 bases from V and 1 base from J, with 21 bases between. This CDR3 region has 17 residues. The CDR3 coding sequence is TGTGCCAGAAGACGAGGGGTAGTCCCCACGACGAACACTGAAGCTTTCTTT. The encoded protein is CARRRGVVPTTNTEAFF.

This clone was found a few times. The rearrangement joins TRBV2 to TRBJ2-1; D gene unclear. The CDR3 runs 12 residues. The V end lost 3 bases, the J end lost 4 bases, and 4 bases lay between the germline ends. CDR1 and CDR2 from the germline V gene are SNHLY and FYNNEI. The CDR3 DNA is TGTGCCAGCAGTGACCCTTACAATGAGCAGTTCTTC. It yields the protein CASSDPYNEQFF.

The chain employs TRBV9 and TRBJ2-5, with TRBD2 matching over 15 bases. Germline V lookup: CDR1 SGDLS, CDR2 YYNGEE. Trimming at V came to 0 bases and at J to 4 bases, leaving 10 bases not matched to a gene. This CDR3 has 19 residues. CDR3 region: CASSVGRGLAGGGGETQYF. CDR3 coding DNA: TGTGCCAGCAGCGTAGGGAGAGGACTAGCGGGAGGGGGCGGAGAGACCCAGTACTTC.

The chain couples TRBV19 to TRBJ2-3; 10 bases map to TRBD1. Germline V gene data show CDR1 as LNHDA and CDR2 as SQIVND (reference sequence). Trimming at V came to 3 bases and at J to 5 bases, leaving 8 bases not matched to a gene. CDR3 length: 16 amino acids. The CDR3 here is CASSIAGTGERDTQYF. The CDR3, as DNA: TGTGCCAGTAGTATTGCCGGGACAGGGGAAAGAGATACGCAGTATTTT.

The V call is TRBV5-3, the J call TRBJ2-3; the D gene is possibly TRBD2 (6 bases). TRBV5-3 is an ORF; its function is uncertain. Between the trimmed V and J ends, which lost 2 bases and 1 base, there was a span of 17 bases. The CDR3 has 17 amino acids. CDR3 in amino acids: CARSFDTGTPCTDTQYF. The DNA of the CDR3 is TGTGCCAGAAGCTTTGATACCGGGACTCCCTGCACAGATACGCAGTATTTT.

This chain uses TRBV21-1 with TRBJ2-4; TRBD2 is taken as the D call from the table, unchecked against the DNA. TRBV21-1 is recorded as a pseudogene. The CDR3 contains 17 residues. The CDR3 loop reads CASSSSGCPIAKNIQYF. CDR3 sequence (DNA): TGTGCCAGTTCCTCTAGCGGGTGCCCCATAGCCAAAAACATTCAGTACTTC.

The chain links TRBV2 to TRBJ1-2, with D maybe TRBD1 (5 bases). Germline assignment: CDR1 SNHLY and CDR2 FYNNEI. The CDR3 spans 15 residues. V was shortened by 3 bases and J by 1 base, with 12 bases between the two germline ends. The CDR3 protein is CASSERGRSNYGYTF. The CDR3 nucleotides read TGTGCCAGCAGTGAGCGGGGGAGGAGTAACTATGGCTACACCTTC.

V is TRBV6-5 and J is TRBJ2-7; 9 nucleotides line up with TRBD1. CDR3 length: 15 residues. Trimming cost V 5 bases and J 5 bases; bases outside gene matches: 10. CDR1 MNHEY and CDR2 SVGAGI come from the germline V gene. The CDR3, as DNA: TGTGCCAGCAGTCTTGACAGGGGGAGGGTCAACGAGCAGTACTTC. Protein: CASSLDRGRVNEQYF.

This chain uses TRBV2 with TRBJ1-5; the D gene is possibly TRBD1 (5 bases). V lost 4 bases and J lost 7, with 14 bases in between. The CDR3 has 14 amino acids. Germline V lookup: CDR1 SNHLY, CDR2 FYNNEI. In DNA, the CDR3 is TGTGCCAGCAGTGTCACCCAGGGTCGGCAGCCCCAGCATTTT. Translated, it gives CASSVTQGRQPQHF.

This clone was observed a single time. The CDR3 nucleotides are TGTGCCAGCAGTGACTCCGGAACTAGCGGCTACACAGATACGCAGTATTTT. Translating gives CASSDSGTSGYTDTQYF. The rearrangement links TRBV6-4 to TRBJ2-3; 8 nucleotides align to TRBD2. Trimming cost V 0 bases and J 2 bases; bases outside gene matches: 7. Germline CDR1 and CDR2: MRHNA and SNTAGT. This CDR3 spans 17 amino acids.

The chain employs TRBV7-3 and TRBJ2-2; no firm D call. This CDR3 contains 13 residues. The germline gives CDR1 SGHTA, CDR2 FQGTGA. V was clipped by 5 bases and J by 6 bases, with 10 bases between them. The CDR3 loop is CASSTRGSGELFF. The CDR3 DNA follows: TGTGCCAGCAGCACCCGTGGGTCCGGGGAGCTGTTTTTT.

The V and J genes are TRBV9 and TRBJ2-3, with 7 bases identical to TRBD1. The CDR3 covers 16 residues. The V gene end was trimmed by 0 bases and the J gene end by 0 bases; junction bases not matched to a gene: 4. From germline, CDR1 is SGDLS and CDR2 YYNGEE. The CDR3 spells CASSVEGAGSTDTQYF. Written as DNA, the CDR3 is TGTGCCAGCAGCGTAGAGGGGGCCGGCAGCACAGATACGCAGTATTTT.

The V and J genes are TRBV19 and TRBJ2-5; either TRBD1 or TRBD2 may fit D (6 bases each). V shed 6 bases and J shed 1 base, with 15 bases lying between them. Germline CDR1 reads LNHDA; CDR2 reads SQIVND (reference sequence). The CDR3 totals 15 residues. CDR3 nucleotide sequence: TGTGCCAGTAGCACCCTGGGGGGCAGCCAAGAGACCCAGTACTTC. Translating it yields CASSTLGGSQETQYF.

The V gene is TRBV25-1, the J gene TRBJ2-5; the D gene is possibly TRBD2 (5 bases). CDR1 is MGHDK, CDR2 SYGVNS, per germline. The CDR3 is 12 amino acids. The V and J ends lost 5 bases and 5 bases respectively, with 9 bases between them. The CDR3 reads CASSPRGETQYF. The CDR3 DNA sequence: TGTGCCAGCAGTCCCAGAGGGGAGACCCAGTACTTC.

This clone appeared once. The CDR3 loop reads CASMQGKPEKLFF. The CDR3 DNA follows: TGTGCCAGCATGCAGGGGAAACCTGAAAAACTGTTTTTT. V and J are TRBV11-3 and TRBJ1-4; maybe TRBD1 (6 bases). Between the trimmed V and J ends, which lost 7 bases and 7 bases, there was a span of 13 bases. This CDR3 is 13 amino acids long. The V gene's germline CDR1 is SGHNT and CDR2 YENEEA.

The chain uses TRBV10-1 and TRBJ1-2; D is unresolved. This CDR3 is built from 12 residues. Germline V gene lookup returns CDR1 WNHNN and CDR2 SYGVQD (reference sequence). The V end was cut by 5 bases, the J end by 6 bases, with 10 bases between. CDR3 sequence (DNA): TGCGCCAGCAGTTACAACTCAAATGGCTACACCTTC. It specifies CASSYNSNGYTF.

There are a few counts of this clone. The V call is TRBV6-5, the J call TRBJ1-5, with 8 bases fitting TRBD1. The CDR3 sequence is 14 residues long. Germline V lookup: CDR1 MNHEY, CDR2 SVGAGI. V lost 5 bases and J lost 5; bases outside the gene matches: 5. The CDR3 DNA follows: TGTGCCAGCAGTACTGACAGGGGACATCAGCCCCAGCATTTT. This codes for CASSTDRGHQPQHF.

The chain joins TRBV23-1 to TRBJ1-6, with D perhaps TRBD1 (5 bases). TRBV23-1 is sorted into the ORF group, with uncertain function. V was clipped by 0 bases and J by 0 bases, with 12 bases between them. This CDR3 is 18 amino acids long. Written as DNA, the CDR3 is TGCGCCAGCAGTCAATCTTTGAGGGGTGACTCCTATAATTCACCCCTCCACTTT. It encodes CASSQSLRGDSYNSPLHF.

V usage is TRBV6-1 and J usage is TRBJ1-2, with TRBD1 identical over 7 bases. The germline gives CDR1 MNHNS, CDR2 SASEGT. This CDR3 comprises 14 residues. Germline trimming cut 5 bases from V and 6 bases from J; bases unmatched to any gene: 9. CDR3 protein: CASSFGIQGNGYTF. The CDR3 nucleotides read TGTGCCAGCAGTTTCGGAATACAGGGGAATGGCTACACCTTC.